This T cell receptor beta chain is drawn from a study of cytomegalovirus exposure and HLA in healthy donors. The CDR3 spans 15 residues. The V gene's germline CDR1 is LNHNV and CDR2 YYDKDF (reference sequence). V was pared by 1 base and J by 2 bases, with 11 bases between. PCR employed 60 Vbeta and 13 Jbeta primers. TCRdb's table, derived via immunoSEQ multiplex PCR, lists solely in-frame clones and lacks some. The sample yields around 140,000 clones, about 84% seen once. The sample taken for sequencing was PBMCs. The V call is TRBV15, the J call TRBJ1-2; D is possibly TRBD1 (6 bases). This receptor was taken from a woman in her late teens or twenties in good health and CMV-seropositive. The CDR3 nucleotides read TGTGCCACCAGCAGAGCTACAGGGTTCAACTATGGCTACACCTTC. Translating it yields CATSRATGFNYGYTF.